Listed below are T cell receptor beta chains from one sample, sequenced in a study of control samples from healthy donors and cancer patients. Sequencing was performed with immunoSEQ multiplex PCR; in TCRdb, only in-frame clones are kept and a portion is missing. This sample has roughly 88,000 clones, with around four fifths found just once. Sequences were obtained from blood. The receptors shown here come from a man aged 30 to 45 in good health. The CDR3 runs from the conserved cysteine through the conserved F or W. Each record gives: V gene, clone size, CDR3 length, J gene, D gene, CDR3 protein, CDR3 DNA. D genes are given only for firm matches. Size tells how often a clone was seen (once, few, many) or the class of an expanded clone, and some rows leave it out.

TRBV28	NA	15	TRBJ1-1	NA	CASSALARRNTEAFF	TGTGCCAGCAGCGCCCTTGCGAGGCGGAACACTGAAGCTTTCTTT
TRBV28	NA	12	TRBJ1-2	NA	CASSLAEYGYTF	TGTGCCAGCAGTTTAGCTGAGTATGGCTACACCTTC
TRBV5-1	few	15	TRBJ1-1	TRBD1	CASSLGDRANTEAFF	TGCGCCAGCAGCTTGGGGGACAGAGCGAACACTGAAGCTTTCTTT
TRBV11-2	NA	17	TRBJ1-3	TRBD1	CASSPRTGSSAGNTIYF	TGTGCCAGCAGCCCAAGGACAGGGTCCTCTGCAGGAAACACCATATATTTT
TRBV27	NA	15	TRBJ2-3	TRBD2	CASSGGLANTDTQYF	TGTGCCAGCAGTGGGGGACTAGCAAACACAGATACGCAGTATTTT
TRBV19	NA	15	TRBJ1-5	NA	CASSSDRDSNQPQHF	TGTGCCAGTAGTAGCGACAGAGATAGCAATCAGCCCCAGCATTTT
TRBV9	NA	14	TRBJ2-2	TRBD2	CASSVDPGGGELFF	TGTGCCAGCAGCGTAGACCCCGGGGGGGGAGAGCTGTTTTTT
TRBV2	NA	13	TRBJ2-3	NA	CASSLTRGDTQYF	TGTGCCAGCAGTTTGACTCGGGGAGATACGCAGTATTTT
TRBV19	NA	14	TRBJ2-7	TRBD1	CASSIQGVPYEQYF	TGTGCCAGTAGTATCCAGGGGGTCCCCTACGAGCAGTACTTC
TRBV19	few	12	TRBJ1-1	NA	CASSMGGTEAFF	TGTGCCAGTAGTATGGGTGGCACTGAAGCTTTCTTT
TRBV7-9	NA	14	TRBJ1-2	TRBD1	CASSRGQGDYGYTF	TGTGCCAGCAGCCGCGGACAGGGAGACTATGGCTACACCTTC
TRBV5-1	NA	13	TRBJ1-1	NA	CASSFGGNTEAFF	TGCGCCAGCAGCTTCGGGGGGAACACTGAAGCTTTCTTT
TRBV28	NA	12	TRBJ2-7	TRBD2	CASSWGGYEQYF	TGTGCCAGCAGCTGGGGGGGGTACGAGCAGTACTTC
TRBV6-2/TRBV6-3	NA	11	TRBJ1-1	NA	CASSQRSEAFF	TGTGCCAGCAGTCAGCGGTCTGAAGCTTTCTTT
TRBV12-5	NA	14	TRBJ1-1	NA	CASGQGRLNTEAFF	TGTGCTAGTGGTCAGGGCCGGCTAAACACTGAAGCTTTCTTT
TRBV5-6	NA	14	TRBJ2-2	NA	CASSLAPSTGELFF	TGTGCCAGCAGCCTTGCCCCATCCACCGGGGAGCTGTTTTTT